The T cell receptor beta chain described here comes from a study of tumor-infiltrating lymphocytes in oesophageal squamous cell carcinoma. This clonotype has a handful of counts. TCRdb itself ran the PCR reads through MiXCR, one entry per CDR3 protein. The table has some 15,000 distinct CDR3 sequences, approximately 45% seen once. J gave up 11 bases and V 5 bases, and 22 bases lay outside the gene matches. Germline values: CDR1 MNHEY, CDR2 SMNVEV (reference sequence). CDR3 length: 17 residues. The chain is built from TRBV27 and TRBJ2-5, with 8 bases lining up with TRBD1. The TCR originated in a male donor with esophageal squamous cell carcinoma. The specimen was blood. CDR3 loop: CASSLGDRPGINNEQYF. Here the CDR3 DNA reads TGTGCCAGCAGTCTGGGGGACAGGCCGGGAATCAACAATGAGCAGTACTTC.